The present TCR beta chain was sequenced within a study of shared clonotypes between healthy human individuals. Looking at the study overall: Per donor, CD8 memory used one plate, CD8 naive used two, CD4 memory used three and CD4 naive used three. Whole-study results and caveats: Clonotypes not shared had lower generation probabilities than those common to all four donors.

This CDR3 contains 16 residues. Germline CDR1 SGHRS, CDR2 YFSETQ. V lost 0 bases and J lost 4, with 11 bases in between. Points on this clone: Antigen unknown.

Replicate PCRs for sorted subsets used about 200 ng DNA; this equaled about 30,000 T cell genomes. Sequencing used immunoSEQ multiplex PCR; TCRdb keeps in-frame clones, though not all of them. Of 1,500,000 or so clones listed, about 96% were seen once; the top ten hold approximately 1%. J is TRBJ2-6 and V is TRBV5-1; perhaps TRBD2 as D (6 bases). Material for sequencing was naive CD4+ T cells sorted from blood. This sample's subset: CD45RA+ positively selected. This clonotype was sampled from a man aged 30-40 years in good health. The CDR3 is CASSLAGVSGANVLTF. CDR3 coding DNA: TGCGCCAGCAGCTTGGCGGGGGTATCGGGGGCCAACGTCCTGACTTTC.